The rows below give T cell receptor beta chains drawn from one sample of a study of OX40 agonist ivuxolimab in advanced cancers. Sequencing used immunoSEQ multiplex PCR; TCRdb keeps in-frame clones, though not all of them. The sample yields under 80,000 clones, around 83% seen once. This specimen was CD4+ or CD8+ T cells sorted from blood, taken in a trial of the OX40 agonist ivuxolimab. The source is an adult with an advanced solid tumor such as melanoma, head and neck, liver or kidney cancer. Each CDR3 is given with its conserved first and last residue. D genes are given only for firm matches. Expanded clones are given a class, and other clones once, few, many or no size at all.

CDR3aa: CAWSGQNPYEQYF
CDR3nt: TGTGCCTGGAGTGGACAGAATCCCTACGAGCAGTACTTC
d_gene: NA
abundance: NA
v_gene: TRBV30
j_gene: TRBJ2-7

CDR3aa: CASGGRNGYTF
CDR3nt: TGTGCCAGCGGGGGCAGGAATGGCTACACCTTC
d_gene: NA
abundance: once
v_gene: TRBV6-1
j_gene: TRBJ1-2

CDR3aa: CASSSQGVEQYF
CDR3nt: TGCGCCAGCAGCTCCCAGGGGGTTGAGCAGTACTTC
d_gene: TRBD1
abundance: NA
v_gene: TRBV5-1
j_gene: TRBJ2-7

CDR3aa: CASSFGADSPLHF
CDR3nt: TGTGCCAGCAGCTTCGGGGCCGATTCACCCCTCCACTTT
d_gene: NA
abundance: NA
v_gene: TRBV5-4
j_gene: TRBJ1-6

CDR3aa: CASSGQGGQPQHF
CDR3nt: TGTGCCAGCAGCGGACAGGGTGGCCAGCCCCAGCATTTT
d_gene: TRBD1
abundance: NA
v_gene: TRBV2
j_gene: TRBJ1-5

CDR3aa: CASSGQGYEQYF
CDR3nt: TGTGCCAGCAGCGGCCAGGGCTACGAGCAGTACTTC
d_gene: NA
abundance: NA
v_gene: TRBV9
j_gene: TRBJ2-7

CDR3aa: CASSFGGSKETQYF
CDR3nt: TGTGCCAGCAGCTTCGGCGGATCCAAAGAGACCCAGTACTTC
d_gene: NA
abundance: NA
v_gene: TRBV5-4
j_gene: TRBJ2-5

CDR3aa: CASSRAGVGTQYF
CDR3nt: TGTGCCAGCAGCAGGGCGGGAGTAGGTACGCAGTATTTT
d_gene: TRBD2
abundance: NA
v_gene: TRBV7-3
j_gene: TRBJ2-3

CDR3aa: CASSLTGSSEAFF
CDR3nt: TGTGCCAGCAGCTTGACAGGGAGCTCTGAAGCTTTCTTT
d_gene: TRBD1
abundance: few
v_gene: TRBV7-3
j_gene: TRBJ1-1

CDR3aa: CASKQGVNQPQHF
CDR3nt: TGTGCCAGCAAACAGGGGGTCAATCAGCCCCAGCATTTT
d_gene: TRBD1
abundance: NA
v_gene: TRBV28
j_gene: TRBJ1-5

CDR3aa: CASSLQGLIVQPQHF
CDR3nt: TGTGCCAGCAGCCTACAGGGACTGATAGTTCAGCCCCAGCATTTT
d_gene: NA
abundance: NA
v_gene: TRBV7-3
j_gene: TRBJ1-5

CDR3aa: CASSRGTHNTEAFF
CDR3nt: TGTGCCAGCAGCCGCGGGACACACAACACTGAAGCTTTCTTT
d_gene: NA
abundance: NA
v_gene: TRBV7-2
j_gene: TRBJ1-1

CDR3aa: CASSPDRGTDTQYF
CDR3nt: TGTGCCAGCTCACCGGACAGGGGCACAGATACGCAGTATTTT
d_gene: TRBD1
abundance: NA
v_gene: TRBV18
j_gene: TRBJ2-3

CDR3aa: CASSHPGQGGNTQYF
CDR3nt: TGCGCCAGCAGCCACCCGGGACAGGGTGGAAATACGCAGTATTTT
d_gene: TRBD1
abundance: NA
v_gene: TRBV5-1
j_gene: TRBJ2-3

CDR3aa: CASSLWGEEKLFF
CDR3nt: TGTGCCAGCAGCTTGTGGGGCGAGGAAAAACTGTTTTTT
d_gene: NA
abundance: NA
v_gene: TRBV7-9
j_gene: TRBJ1-4

CDR3aa: CASSVLAGETQYF
CDR3nt: TGTGCCAGCAGCGTATTAGCGGGAGAGACCCAGTACTTC
d_gene: TRBD2
abundance: NA
v_gene: TRBV7-2
j_gene: TRBJ2-5

CDR3aa: CASSNTRSGVLTF
CDR3nt: TGTGCCAGCAGCAACACCAGATCGGGCGTCCTGACTTTC
d_gene: NA
abundance: NA
v_gene: TRBV7-2
j_gene: TRBJ2-6

CDR3aa: CSAAGSYEQYF
CDR3nt: TGCAGTGCGGCCGGCAGCTACGAGCAGTACTTC
d_gene: NA
abundance: NA
v_gene: TRBV20-1
j_gene: TRBJ2-7

CDR3aa: CASSLAFGVNYGYTF
CDR3nt: TGTGCCAGCAGCTTGGCGTTTGGGGTAAACTATGGCTACACCTTC
d_gene: NA
abundance: medium-sized
v_gene: TRBV5-6
j_gene: TRBJ1-2

CDR3aa: CASDSLGAQYF
CDR3nt: TGTGCCAGCGATTCTCTTGGGGCTCAGTACTTC
d_gene: NA
abundance: NA
v_gene: TRBV6-9
j_gene: TRBJ2-4

CDR3aa: CASSLNRAPVF
CDR3nt: TGTGCCAGCAGTTTAAACCGGGCCCCCGTTTTT
d_gene: NA
abundance: NA
v_gene: TRBV28
j_gene: TRBJ1-4

CDR3aa: CASSPSMGQYNEQFF
CDR3nt: TGTGCCAGCAGTCCCTCCATGGGACAGTACAATGAGCAGTTCTTC
d_gene: TRBD1
abundance: NA
v_gene: TRBV7-3
j_gene: TRBJ2-1

CDR3aa: CAWSGRTSGSAFF
CDR3nt: TGTGCCTGGAGTGGACGAACCTCAGGTTCGGCTTTCTTT
d_gene: NA
abundance: NA
v_gene: TRBV30
j_gene: TRBJ1-1

CDR3aa: CASSSLAGTGVLKLFF
CDR3nt: TGTGCCAGCAGCTCCCTCGCCGGGACAGGGGTACTAAAACTGTTTTTT
d_gene: TRBD1
abundance: NA
v_gene: TRBV7-9
j_gene: TRBJ1-4

CDR3aa: CASRAPGTVSYEQYF
CDR3nt: TGTGCCAGCAGAGCCCCCGGGACAGTCTCCTACGAGCAGTACTTC
d_gene: TRBD1
abundance: NA
v_gene: TRBV6-1
j_gene: TRBJ2-7

CDR3aa: CASGDTDLQYF
CDR3nt: TGTGCCAGCGGTGATACAGACCTTCAGTACTTC
d_gene: NA
abundance: NA
v_gene: TRBV28
j_gene: TRBJ2-4

CDR3aa: CASRSTHRETGYTF
CDR3nt: TGTGCCAGCAGATCCACCCACAGGGAAACAGGCTACACCTTC
d_gene: NA
abundance: NA
v_gene: TRBV28
j_gene: TRBJ1-2

CDR3aa: CASSLGTSGYEQYF
CDR3nt: TGTGCCAGCAGCTTAGGGACTAGCGGATACGAGCAGTACTTC
d_gene: TRBD2
abundance: NA
v_gene: TRBV11-2
j_gene: TRBJ2-7

CDR3aa: CASSLVGSTGSPLHF
CDR3nt: TGTGCCAGCAGCTTGGTAGGGAGTACTGGTTCACCCCTCCACTTT
d_gene: NA
abundance: many
v_gene: TRBV5-4
j_gene: TRBJ1-6

CDR3aa: CASSLVTMGPGDTQYF
CDR3nt: TGCGCCAGCAGCTTGGTGACTATGGGGCCCGGGGATACGCAGTATTTT
d_gene: NA
abundance: NA
v_gene: TRBV5-1
j_gene: TRBJ2-3

CDR3aa: CASSQVTAEQFF
CDR3nt: TGTGCCAGCAGCCAAGTCACGGCAGAGCAGTTCTTC
d_gene: NA
abundance: NA
v_gene: TRBV14
j_gene: TRBJ2-1

CDR3aa: CASSPPARQTEAFF
CDR3nt: TGTGCCAGCAGCCCTCCGGCCAGGCAAACTGAAGCTTTCTTT
d_gene: NA
abundance: NA
v_gene: TRBV5-4
j_gene: TRBJ1-1

CDR3aa: CASSLGTGRFVTEAFF
CDR3nt: TGTGCCAGCAGTTTGGGGACAGGGCGTTTTGTCACTGAAGCTTTCTTT
d_gene: TRBD1
abundance: NA
v_gene: TRBV27
j_gene: TRBJ1-1

CDR3aa: CASSIVFSNQPQHF
CDR3nt: TGTGCCAGTAGTATAGTATTTAGCAATCAGCCCCAGCATTTT
d_gene: NA
abundance: NA
v_gene: TRBV19
j_gene: TRBJ1-5

CDR3aa: CASSLGGRSSYEQYF
CDR3nt: TGTGCCAGCAGCTTGGGCGGGAGAAGCTCCTACGAGCAGTACTTC
d_gene: TRBD2
abundance: NA
v_gene: TRBV5-4
j_gene: TRBJ2-7

CDR3aa: CASSPKASGGQGSQYF
CDR3nt: TGTGCCAGCAGCCCGAAGGCTAGCGGGGGCCAAGGGTCCCAGTACTTC
d_gene: TRBD2
abundance: NA
v_gene: TRBV5-4
j_gene: TRBJ2-5

CDR3aa: CASSLLGRRNYGYTF
CDR3nt: TGTGCCAGCAGTTTATTAGGCAGGAGAAACTATGGCTACACCTTC
d_gene: NA
abundance: NA
v_gene: TRBV28
j_gene: TRBJ1-2

CDR3aa: CASSGQGANQPQHF
CDR3nt: TGTGCCAGCAGTGGTCAGGGGGCCAATCAGCCCCAGCATTTT
d_gene: TRBD1
abundance: NA
v_gene: TRBV2
j_gene: TRBJ1-5

CDR3aa: CASSLLGTADSGNTIYF
CDR3nt: TGTGCCAGCAGCCTCCTCGGGACAGCGGACTCTGGAAACACCATATATTTT
d_gene: TRBD1
abundance: NA
v_gene: TRBV11-2
j_gene: TRBJ1-3

CDR3aa: CASSAWTGGTGELFF
CDR3nt: TGTGCCAGCAGCGCATGGACAGGGGGCACCGGGGAGCTGTTTTTT
d_gene: TRBD1
abundance: NA
v_gene: TRBV7-3
j_gene: TRBJ2-2

CDR3aa: CASTEGGMKATQYF
CDR3nt: TGTGCCAGCACCGAGGGAGGGATGAAGGCGACCCAGTACTTC
d_gene: TRBD2
abundance: NA
v_gene: TRBV2
j_gene: TRBJ2-5

CDR3aa: CASSLNQGGMIKAFF
CDR3nt: TGTGCCAGCAGCTTGAATCAGGGGGGCATGATAAAAGCTTTCTTT
d_gene: TRBD1
abundance: NA
v_gene: TRBV5-4
j_gene: TRBJ1-1

CDR3aa: CASSLGRDWQFF
CDR3nt: TGTGCCAGCAGTCTGGGCAGGGACTGGCAGTTCTTC
d_gene: NA
abundance: NA
v_gene: TRBV7-9
j_gene: TRBJ2-1

CDR3aa: CASSPGWDQPQHF
CDR3nt: TGTGCCAGTAGTCCAGGGTGGGACCAGCCCCAGCATTTT
d_gene: NA
abundance: NA
v_gene: TRBV19
j_gene: TRBJ1-5

CDR3aa: CAWSGGTVNSPLHF
CDR3nt: TGTGCCTGGAGTGGGGGGACAGTAAATTCACCCCTCCACTTT
d_gene: TRBD1
abundance: few
v_gene: TRBV30
j_gene: TRBJ1-6

CDR3aa: CASTKEETAIQETQYF
CDR3nt: TGTGCCAGCACCAAAGAAGAGACAGCGATTCAAGAGACCCAGTACTTC
d_gene: NA
abundance: NA
v_gene: TRBV9
j_gene: TRBJ2-5

CDR3aa: CASSPREASMNTEAFF
CDR3nt: TGTGCCAGCTCTCCCAGAGAAGCATCCATGAACACTGAAGCTTTCTTT
d_gene: NA
abundance: few
v_gene: TRBV18
j_gene: TRBJ1-1

CDR3aa: CASSLPTVDEQFF
CDR3nt: TGTGCCAGCAGCCTACCGACAGTCGATGAGCAGTTCTTC
d_gene: NA
abundance: NA
v_gene: TRBV5-5
j_gene: TRBJ2-1

CDR3aa: CASSLASGTGDGYTF
CDR3nt: TGTGCCAGCAGCTTAGCTTCCGGGACAGGGGACGGCTACACCTTC
d_gene: TRBD1
abundance: few
v_gene: TRBV7-2
j_gene: TRBJ1-2

CDR3aa: CSLSLEAETQYF
CDR3nt: TGCAGCCTATCACTGGAGGCGGAGACCCAGTACTTC
d_gene: NA
abundance: NA
v_gene: TRBV29-1
j_gene: TRBJ2-5

CDR3aa: CASYAQGNTIYF
CDR3nt: TGTGCCAGCTACGCTCAGGGAAACACCATATATTTT
d_gene: NA
abundance: NA
v_gene: TRBV6-5
j_gene: TRBJ1-3

CDR3aa: CASSIDPKRKNYGYTF
CDR3nt: TGTGCCAGTAGTATAGATCCCAAGCGGAAAAACTATGGCTACACCTTC
d_gene: NA
abundance: NA
v_gene: TRBV19
j_gene: TRBJ1-2

CDR3aa: CASSRWGGHTNEKLFF
CDR3nt: TGTGCCAGCAGCCGTTGGGGGGGCCATACTAATGAAAAACTGTTTTTT
d_gene: NA
abundance: NA
v_gene: TRBV5-4
j_gene: TRBJ1-4